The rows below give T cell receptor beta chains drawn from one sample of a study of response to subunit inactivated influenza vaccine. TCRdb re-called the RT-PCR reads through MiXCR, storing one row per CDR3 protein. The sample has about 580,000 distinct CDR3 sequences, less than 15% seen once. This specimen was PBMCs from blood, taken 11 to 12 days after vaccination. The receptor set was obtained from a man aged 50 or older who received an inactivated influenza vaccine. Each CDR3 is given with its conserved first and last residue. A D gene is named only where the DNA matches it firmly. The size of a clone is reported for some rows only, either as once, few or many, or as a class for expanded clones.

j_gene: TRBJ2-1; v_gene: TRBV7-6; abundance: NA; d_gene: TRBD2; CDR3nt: TGTGCCAGCAGCCCTAGCGGCACTGGAGAGCAGTTCTTC; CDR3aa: CASSPSGTGEQFF
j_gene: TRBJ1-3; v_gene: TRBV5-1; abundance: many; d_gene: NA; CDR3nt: TGCGCCAGCAGCTTGGATAGGGGAAACACCATATATTTT; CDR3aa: CASSLDRGNTIYF
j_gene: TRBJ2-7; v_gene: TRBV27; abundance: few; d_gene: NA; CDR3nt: TGTGCCAGCAGTTTAGGGCCAGGGGGAGGCTACGAGCAGTACTTC; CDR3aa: CASSLGPGGGYEQYF
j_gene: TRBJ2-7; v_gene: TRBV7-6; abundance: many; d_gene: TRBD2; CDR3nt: TGTGCCAGCAGCTTACTAGCGGGAGGATCCTCCGCCGAGCAGTACTTC; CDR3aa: CASSLLAGGSSAEQYF
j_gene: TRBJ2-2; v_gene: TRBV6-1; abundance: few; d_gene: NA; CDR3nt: TGTGCCAGCACCTCTTTCGGACAGTTTAACACCGGGGAGCTGTTTTTT; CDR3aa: CASTSFGQFNTGELFF
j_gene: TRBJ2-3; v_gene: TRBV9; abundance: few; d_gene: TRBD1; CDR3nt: TGTGCCAGCAGCGTCGCCGGGACAGGGTTTACAGATACGCAGTATTTT; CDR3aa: CASSVAGTGFTDTQYF
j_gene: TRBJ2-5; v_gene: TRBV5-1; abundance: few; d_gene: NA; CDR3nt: TGCGCCAGCAGCAGCGGACCGTCAGAGACCCAGTACTTC; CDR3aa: CASSSGPSETQYF
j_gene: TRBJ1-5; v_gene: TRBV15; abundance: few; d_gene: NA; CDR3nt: TGTGCCACCAGCAGAGACCTTGGGACACTCAATCAGCCCCAGCATTTT; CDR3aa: CATSRDLGTLNQPQHF
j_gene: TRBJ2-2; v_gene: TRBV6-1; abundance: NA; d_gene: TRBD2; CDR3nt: TGTGCCAGCAGCTCGTCCACCGGGACTATGAACACCGGGGAGCTGTTTTTT; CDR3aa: CASSSSTGTMNTGELFF
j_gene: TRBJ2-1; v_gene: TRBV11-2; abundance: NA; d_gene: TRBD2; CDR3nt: TGTGCCAGCAGCCCCCGGGACTACGCAGTGGAGCAGTTCTTC; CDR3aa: CASSPRDYAVEQFF
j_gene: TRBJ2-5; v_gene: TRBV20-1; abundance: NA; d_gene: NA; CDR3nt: TGCAGTGCTAGGAGCACTACGAAAGAGACCCAGTACTTC; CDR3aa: CSARSTTKETQYF
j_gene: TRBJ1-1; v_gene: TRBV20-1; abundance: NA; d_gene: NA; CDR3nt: TGCAGTGCTAGAGGGGTCAGGGAGTTGGACACTGAAGCTTTCTTT; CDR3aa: CSARGVRELDTEAFF
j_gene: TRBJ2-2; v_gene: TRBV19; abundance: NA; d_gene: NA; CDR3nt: TGTGCCAGTAGTTCGACCACTACCGGGGAGCTGTTTTTT; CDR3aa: CASSSTTTGELFF